This T cell receptor beta chain was captured by sequencing in a study of blood T cells in healthy people across ages. V was cut by 7 bases and J by 1 base, with 10 bases left in between. Germline lookup yields CDR1 SQVTM and CDR2 ANQGSEA. The CDR3 spans 12 residues. Study-level points and caveats: Long-lived donors exceeded aged donors in naive CD4+ cells and diversity.

Primers used in a second PCR of about 7 to 11 cycles were a sample-barcoded 5' primer and a J-beta primer mix. TCRdb fed the 5' RACE reads into MiXCR, producing one record per CDR3 protein. In the table there are around 1,800,000 distinct CDR3 sequences, 30% to 40% of which are singletons. Notes on this clonotype: The target antigen is unknown.

The receptor's source is a human donor in good health. This chain uses TRBV29-1 with TRBJ1-1; D is undetermined. The sample consisted of blood. CDR3 amino acids: CSGRHWNTEAFF. The CDR3 region has the DNA TGCAGCGGTCGACACTGGAACACTGAAGCTTTCTTT.